The next 14 T cell receptor beta chains were all read from a single sample in a study of T-cell memory formation after mild COVID-19. TCRdb itself ran the 5' RACE reads through MiXCR, one entry per CDR3 protein. Among roughly 110,000 distinct CDR3 sequences listed, 13% to 15% were seen once. Sequenced sample: PBMCs or a T cell subset sorted from them (not recorded which). Receptors originate from a man aged 18 to 30 who had mild COVID-19 (a few samples of this study predate the infection). Cell type and time point are not known.

The table lists this clonotype with a few counts. The chain combines TRBV5-5 with TRBJ2-2; 10 bases fit TRBD2. The junction had 1 base not matched to a gene; V was cut back by 3 bases and J by 2 bases. The CDR3 is 15 residues long. Germline V lookup: CDR1 SGHKS, CDR2 YYEKEE (reference sequence). CDR3 sequence (DNA): TGTGCCAGCAGCTCTAGCGGGGGCAACACCGGGGAGCTGTTTTTT. It encodes CASSSSGGNTGELFF.

The rearrangement links TRBV5-1 to TRBJ2-1, with D possibly matching TRBD2 (7 bases). This CDR3 has 15 residues. CDR1 is SGHRS, CDR2 YFSETQ, per germline. V dropped 4 bases and J dropped 8 bases, with 19 bases sitting between them. The CDR3 nucleotides are TGCGCCAGCAGCCCTCAACCCCGGGGGGCCTATGAGCAGTTCTTC. Its translation is CASSPQPRGAYEQFF.

This clonotype was detected a few times. V is TRBV19 and J is TRBJ2-1, with D possibly TRBD1 on 5 matching bases. Germline V lookup: CDR1 LNHDA, CDR2 SQIVND (reference sequence). V gave up 6 bases and J gave up 6 bases, with 9 bases separating them. CDR3 size: 12 residues. The CDR3 DNA follows: TGTGCCAGTAGCCCCCAGGGCAATGAGCAGTTCTTC. This sequence encodes CASSPQGNEQFF.

This clonotype came up a few times. The genes are TRBV4-3 and TRBJ2-2; TRBD2 matches 12 bases. From germline, CDR1 is LGHNA and CDR2 YSLEER. This CDR3 is 18 amino acids long. J was trimmed by 4 bases and V by 3 bases; bases with no gene match: 9. The CDR3 nucleotides are TGCGCCAGCAGCCAGGCCCCAACTAGCGGGGGGCCCACCGGGGAGCTGTTTTTT. Translated, it gives CASSQAPTSGGPTGELFF.

A few counts support this clonotype. This chain connects TRBV12-3 or TRBV12-4 to TRBJ2-1; 12 bases are shared with TRBD2. The CDR3 consists of 18 residues. With V trimmed by 6 bases and J by 1 base, 10 bases remained unmatched. As DNA, the CDR3 is TGTGCCAGCAGACTAGCGGGGGGCTTGGCGCAGTCCTACAATGAGCAGTTCTTC. As protein: CASRLAGGLAQSYNEQFF.

CDR3 protein: CASSQGPRYTGELFF. DNA for the CDR3: TGCGCCAGCAGCCAAGGGCCCCGATACACCGGGGAGCTGTTTTTT. The V and J genes are TRBV4-1 and TRBJ2-2, with D hard to call. Trimming removed 1 base from V and 3 bases from J, with 9 bases in between. The germline gives CDR1 MGHRA, CDR2 YSYEKL. This CDR3 is built from 15 residues.

The chain has TRBV6-5 and TRBJ1-2; D is unclear. The CDR3 runs 17 residues. Per germline, CDR1 MNHEY and CDR2 SVGAGI. V was shortened by 5 bases and J by 4 bases, with 23 bases between the two germline ends. The CDR3: CASSPNVGSRRGYGYTF. The DNA of the CDR3 is TGTGCCAGCAGTCCCAACGTGGGCAGCAGGAGAGGCTATGGCTACACCTTC.

About this clonotype itself: This could be a read error, since a much larger clone is one nucleotide away. V gene TRBV4-2 combines with J gene TRBJ1-5; D gene unclear. This CDR3 is 15 amino acids long. The germline V gene has CDR1 LGHNA and CDR2 YNFKEQ. Here the CDR3 DNA reads TGTGCCAGCAGCCAAGATCTAGGGTGGAATCAGCCCCTGCATTTT. Translated, it gives CASSQDLGWNQPLHF.

The chain joins TRBV20-1 to TRBJ1-4; 9 nucleotides line up with TRBD1. With V trimmed by 4 bases and J by 1 base, 4 bases remained unmatched. CDR3 length equals 15 residues. The germline V gene has CDR1 DFQATT and CDR2 SNEGSKA (reference sequence). The CDR3 sequence: CSATTGGVTNEKLFF. Written as DNA, the CDR3 is TGCAGTGCTACTACAGGGGGCGTAACTAATGAAAAACTGTTTTTT.

V is TRBV15 and J is TRBJ1-5; D may be TRBD1 (5 bases). Trimming removed 0 bases from V and 7 bases from J, with 13 bases in between. Germline V gene data show CDR1 as LNHNV and CDR2 as YYDKDF (reference sequence). The CDR3 extends over 15 amino acids. CDR3 nucleotides: TGTGCCACCAGCAGAGATCGCAGGGCTGGCCAGCCCCAGCATTTT. Its translation: CATSRDRRAGQPQHF.

V usage is TRBV7-2 and J usage is TRBJ2-7; 10 bases map to TRBD2. Germline V gives CDR1 SGHTA, CDR2 FQGNSA. This CDR3 spans 15 amino acids. The J segment lost 11 bases and the V segment lost 0 bases, leaving 10 bases of the junction unmatched. The CDR3 sequence is CASSLAFTSGTVKYF. For the CDR3, the DNA is TGTGCCAGCAGCTTAGCGTTCACTAGCGGGACGGTTAAGTACTTC.

In this sample, this clonotype turned up many times. The chain carries TRBV5-1 and TRBJ2-3; D remains ambiguous. Trimming took 0 bases from V and 0 from J, leaving 8 bases between them. Looked up from germline, CDR1 is SGHRS and CDR2 is YFSETQ. CDR3 length: 15 amino acids. CDR3 loop: CASSLEEDSTDTQYF. The CDR3 nucleotides are TGCGCCAGCAGCTTGGAAGAGGACAGCACAGATACGCAGTATTTT.

The chain links TRBV7-9 to TRBJ1-2; TRBD1 matches at 9 bases. Losses at the gene ends were 5 bases for V and 6 bases for J; bases not matched to a gene: 7. The CDR3 length is 14 residues. CDR1 and CDR2 from the germline V gene are SEHNR and FQNEAQ (reference sequence). This chain's CDR3 is CASSQDRGPNGYTF. The CDR3 DNA follows: TGTGCCAGCAGCCAGGACAGGGGACCCAATGGCTACACCTTC.

In its sample, this clonotype was seen many times. The rearrangement uses TRBV5-5 and TRBJ2-3; TRBD2 matches at 8 bases. Germline CDR1 and CDR2: SGHKS and YYEKEE (reference sequence). After removal of 1 base from V and 8 bases from J, the junction contained 18 bases not matched to a gene. This CDR3 is 18 amino acids long. CDR3: CASSLQATRLASSGTQYF. Here the CDR3 DNA reads TGTGCCAGCAGCTTGCAGGCAACCCGACTAGCGTCCTCGGGTACGCAGTATTTT.